What follows are 8 T cell receptor beta chains derived from one specimen sequenced in a study of shared clonotypes between healthy human individuals. TCRdb's copy holds only in-frame clones and misses some; the assay was immunoSEQ multiplex PCR. The data hold more than 1,200,000 clones, with roughly 98.5% observed a single time. The source material was naive CD4+ T cells sorted from blood. As to subset: CD45RA+ positively selected. The origin of the receptors is a man younger than 40 in good health.

This CDR3 is CASSSLPPLDTQYF. CDR3 bases: TGCGCCAGCAGCTCCCTCCCCCCCTTAGATACGCAGTATTTT. V gene TRBV5-1 combines with J gene TRBJ2-3; D is ambiguous. V lost 3 bases to trimming and J lost 5 bases, with 13 bases between them. This CDR3 is built from 14 residues. CDR1 is SGHRS and CDR2 is YFSETQ in the germline V gene.

The chain uses TRBV14 and TRBJ2-7; D is possibly TRBD2 (5 bases). The germline gives CDR1 SGHDN, CDR2 FVKESK. The germline V and J ends were trimmed by 4 bases and 3 bases, with 10 bases remaining between them. The CDR3 contains 13 residues. CDR3 protein: CASSPGLLYEQYF. The CDR3 DNA is TGTGCCAGCAGCCCAGGACTTCTCTACGAGCAGTACTTC.

The rearrangement joins TRBV9 to TRBJ2-2; D may be TRBD2 (6 bases). The CDR3 sequence is 15 residues long. Trimming took 4 bases from V and 4 from J, leaving 14 bases between them. Germline V gene data show CDR1 as SGDLS and CDR2 as YYNGEE. CDR3 DNA: TGTGCCAGCAGCCTCGTTGGAGGGCCCACCGGGGAGCTGTTTTTT. It encodes CASSLVGGPTGELFF.

Comments on this clone: This same CDR3 is encoded by further DNA sequences in the sample. The rearrangement links TRBV18 to TRBJ2-3, with no clear D. The CDR3 contains 12 residues. V was cut by 2 bases and J by 3 bases, with 3 bases left in between. Germline CDR1 reads KGHSH; CDR2 reads LQKENI. Here the CDR3 reads CASSPGTDTQYF. CDR3 nucleotide sequence: TGTGCCAGCTCACCAGGGACAGATACGCAGTATTTT.

V is TRBV7-8 and J is TRBJ2-7, with 7 bases identical to TRBD2. Germline-derived CDR1 and CDR2 are SGHVS and FQNEAQ. The CDR3 has 14 residues. The ends lost 5 bases at V and 0 bases at J; junction bases unmatched: 4. CDR3 in DNA: TGTGCCAGCAGCCTGGGAGGGACCTCCTACGAGCAGTACTTC. Translating gives CASSLGGTSYEQYF. Supplemented by reference TRBV7-8 and TRBJ2-7, the full variable domain reads GAGVSQSPRYKVAKRGQDVALRCDPISGHVSLFWYQQALGQGPEFLTYFQNEAQLDKSGLPSDRFFAERPEGSVSTLKIQRTQQEDSAVYLCASSLGGTSYEQYFGPGTRLTVT.

The genes are TRBV28 and TRBJ1-5; 7 bases line up with TRBD1. Trimming at V came to 7 bases and at J to 1 base, leaving 4 bases not matched to a gene. This CDR3 contains 14 residues. Germline CDR1 reads MDHEN; CDR2 reads SYDVKM. The CDR3 is CASKGTASNQPQHF. The CDR3 DNA follows: TGTGCCAGCAAAGGGACAGCGAGCAATCAGCCCCAGCATTTT. The whole variable domain, remainder taken from reference TRBV28 and TRBJ1-5, is DVKVTQSSRYLVKRTGEKVFLECVQDMDHENMFWYRQDPGLGLRLIYFSYDVKMKEKGDIPEGYSVSREKKERFSLILESASTNQTSMYLCASKGTASNQPQHFGDGTRLSIL.

This chain links TRBV18 with TRBJ1-2; D remains ambiguous. Germline V lookup: CDR1 KGHSH, CDR2 LQKENI. The CDR3 extends over 14 amino acids. Trimming removed 3 bases at V and 0 bases at J, with 8 bases between. The CDR3 region is CASSPERANYGYTF. CDR3 coding DNA: TGTGCCAGCTCACCCGAAAGAGCTAACTATGGCTACACCTTC.

V is TRBV9 and J is TRBJ2-3, with 12 bases identical to TRBD2. Germline V gives CDR1 SGDLS, CDR2 YYNGEE. V shed 0 bases, J shed 2 bases, and the junction held 7 bases outside the gene matches. The CDR3 contains 18 residues. For the CDR3, the DNA is TGTGCCAGCAGCGTAGGGTCTAGCGGGAGGGCTAACACAGATACGCAGTATTTT. It is translated as CASSVGSSGRANTDTQYF.